Presented here are 22 T cell receptor beta chains from one specimen sequenced in a study of identical twins. From the 5' RACE reads, TCRdb called clonotypes with MiXCR, one entry per CDR3 protein. This sample has 500,000 to 650,000 distinct CDR3 sequences, with 20% to 25% found just once. A further study also used this sample, focusing on yellow fever vaccine responses in identical twins.

The sequencing input was CD4+ T cells sorted from blood. The receptors stem from a woman aged 18-30 years in good health.

There are a few counts of this clonotype. V and J are TRBV6-1 and TRBJ2-2, with TRBD2 matching 8 bases. Germline CDR1 MNHNS, CDR2 SASEGT. V gave up 6 bases and J gave up 4 bases; unmatched junction bases: 13. The CDR3 is 17 residues long. CDR3 coding DNA: TGTGCCAGCAGAGGCATACTAGCGGATAAGGGCACCGGGGAGCTGTTTTTT. It specifies CASRGILADKGTGELFF.

There are a few counts of this clonotype. This chain connects TRBV7-2 to TRBJ2-7, with TRBD2 as a possible D gene (5 bases). The V gene lost 3 bases and the J gene lost 3 bases, with 12 bases spanning the gap. Germline V gene lookup returns CDR1 SGHTA and CDR2 FQGNSA. This CDR3 is 14 amino acids long. The CDR3 protein is CASSLGGLFYEQYF. As DNA, the CDR3 is TGTGCCAGCAGCTTGGGCGGGTTATTCTACGAGCAGTACTTC.

A few counts support this clonotype. The V gene is TRBV20-1, the J gene TRBJ2-7; D possibly corresponds to TRBD2 (6 bases). Germline CDR1 reads DFQATT; CDR2 reads SNEGSKA (reference sequence). This CDR3 comprises 12 residues. Trimming took 3 bases from V and 4 from J, leaving 10 bases between them. The CDR3 sequence: CSARGLKYEQYV. For the CDR3, the DNA is TGCAGTGCTAGGGGACTGAAATACGAGCAGTACGTC.

This chain links TRBV11-3 with TRBJ1-1; possible D gene TRBD1, 6 bases. This CDR3 is built from 21 residues. The V gene lost 4 bases and the J gene lost 3 bases, with 33 bases spanning the gap. CDR1 and CDR2 from the germline V gene are SGHNT and YENEEA. The DNA for the CDR3 is TGTGCCAGCAGCTCCCTCGGGAATGGGAGGGACACCCGTCCGAGGGACACTGAAGCTTTCTTT. Amino acid sequence: CASSSLGNGRDTRPRDTEAFF.

This clonotype was counted at least ten times. The chain couples TRBV5-1 to TRBJ1-5; D unresolved. The CDR3 sequence is 14 residues long. The germline V gene has CDR1 SGHRS and CDR2 YFSETQ. Between the trimmed V and J ends, which lost 0 bases and 6 bases, there was a span of 10 bases. The CDR3 DNA reads TGCGCCAGCAGCTTGGGTGAGGGAAGTCAGCCCCAGCATTTT. Amino acid sequence: CASSLGEGSQPQHF.

This clonotype was found a few times. The V call is TRBV5-1, the J call TRBJ2-2; D is unresolved. Trimming took off 5 bases at V and 4 bases at J, with 9 bases between the two ends. This CDR3 comprises 13 residues. Germline CDR1 and CDR2: SGHRS and YFSETQ. The CDR3 DNA reads TGCGCCAGCAGTTTACAGTCCACCGGGGAGCTGTTTTTT. Protein: CASSLQSTGELFF.

This clonotype was counted a few times. The chain uses TRBV5-1 and TRBJ2-7, with TRBD2 identical over 7 bases. The germline V gene encodes CDR1 SGHRS and CDR2 YFSETQ. V lost 3 bases to trimming and J lost 4 bases; unmatched junction nucleotides: 13. The CDR3 is 16 amino acids. CDR3 nucleotides: TGCGCCAGCAGCTCGCACCTGGGCGGGAGTCGGTACGAGCAGTACTTC. Residues: CASSSHLGGSRYEQYF.

This sequence joins TRBV7-9 and TRBJ2-7; the D is unclear. Trimming took 2 bases from V and 3 from J, leaving 5 bases between them. The CDR3 sequence is 12 residues long. Germline V lookup: CDR1 SEHNR, CDR2 FQNEAQ (reference sequence). In DNA, the CDR3 is TGTGCCAGCAGCTTAAAGGTCTACGAGCAGTACTTC. Protein product: CASSLKVYEQYF.

This clonotype turned up a few times. The genes are TRBV7-9 and TRBJ2-7; D is perhaps TRBD2 (7 bases). Trimming left V 5 bases short and J 2 bases short, with 19 bases between. The CDR3 has 16 residues. Germline lookup yields CDR1 SEHNR and CDR2 FQNEAQ (reference sequence). DNA of the CDR3: TGTGCCAGCAGCCCCTTTCGGCGGGGGCGAACCTACGAGCAGTACTTC. Amino acids: CASSPFRRGRTYEQYF.

This clonotype appeared a few times. The CDR3 region has the DNA TGCAGTGCTTTACTTTACCGGGACAGGGCTTTGGGCTACACCTTC. As protein: CSALLYRDRALGYTF. V and J are TRBV20-1 and TRBJ1-2; 9 bases agree with TRBD1. CDR1 is DFQATT, CDR2 SNEGSKA, per germline (reference sequence). There are 15 residues in the CDR3. With 5 bases clipped from V and 8 bases from J, the junction kept 15 bases outside the gene matches.

This chain joins TRBV28 and TRBJ2-3; 9 bases fit TRBD1. Trimming removed 4 bases from V and 0 bases from J; junction bases left unmatched: 11. This CDR3 comprises 18 residues. The V gene's germline CDR1 is MDHEN and CDR2 SYDVKM. The CDR3 bases are TGTGCCAGCAGTTCTGCCTCCGGGACAGGGCTAAGCACAGATACGCAGTATTTT. Its translation is CASSSASGTGLSTDTQYF.

This clonotype occurred a few times. The chain combines TRBV4-1 with TRBJ2-7; D possibly matches TRBD1 or TRBD2 (5 bases each). Germline-derived CDR1 and CDR2 are MGHRA and YSYEKL. V gave up 1 base and J gave up 10 bases, with 11 bases separating them. The length of the CDR3 is 12 residues. The CDR3 DNA sequence: TGCGCCAGCAGCCAAGCGGGACCGCCACAGTACTTC. This codes for CASSQAGPPQYF.

V is TRBV20-1 and J is TRBJ2-5, with 8 bases aligning to TRBD1. The CDR3 consists of 13 residues. CDR1 DFQATT and CDR2 SNEGSKA come from the germline V gene (reference sequence). Trimming took 5 bases from V and 10 from J; bases not matched to a gene: 12. DNA of the CDR3: TGCAGTGCTCTAGGGCAGGGGGCACAAGGCCAGTACTTC. Translating it yields CSALGQGAQGQYF.

There are many counts of this clonotype. CDR3 nucleotides: TGTGCCAGCACTCTGGGGGGGCGATTCAATCAGCCCCAGCATTTT. Amino acid sequence: CASTLGGRFNQPQHF. The chain combines TRBV12-3 or TRBV12-4 with TRBJ1-5; D possibly corresponds to TRBD1 (6 bases). Trimming pared 7 bases from V and 3 bases from J, leaving 16 bases between. CDR3 size: 15 residues.

This clonotype was recorded a few times. The chain combines TRBV7-9 with TRBJ2-1; 13 nucleotides align to TRBD2. CDR1 and CDR2 from the germline V gene are SEHNR and FQNEAQ (reference sequence). The V gene end was trimmed by 5 bases and the J gene end by 9 bases; junction bases not matched to a gene: 10. This CDR3 spans 16 amino acids. In DNA form, the CDR3 reads TGTGCCAGCAGCCGCATCTCCGGGACTAGCGGGGCTGAGCAGTTCTTC. Protein product: CASSRISGTSGAEQFF.

The table lists this clonotype with many counts. This chain uses TRBV12-3 or TRBV12-4 with TRBJ1-6; D not certain. The CDR3 sequence is 14 residues long. V dropped 4 bases and J dropped 5 bases, with 9 bases sitting between them. The CDR3 loop reads CASSSGRNNSPLHF. The CDR3 DNA reads TGTGCCAGCAGTTCCGGACGGAATAATTCACCCCTCCACTTT.

This chain uses TRBV10-3 with TRBJ2-3; 9 bases match TRBD2. This CDR3 spans 15 amino acids. The V gene's germline CDR1 is ENHRY and CDR2 SYGVKD. The ends lost 2 bases at V and 3 bases at J; junction bases unmatched: 3. For the CDR3, the DNA is TGTGCCATCAGTGAGGCCACTAGCGGGACAGATACGCAGTATTTT. Amino acid sequence: CAISEATSGTDTQYF.

The CDR3 sequence: CASSQDLGIMNTEAFF. CDR3 bases: TGTGCCAGCAGCCAAGATCTGGGGATAATGAACACTGAAGCTTTCTTT. The rearrangement joins TRBV3-1 to TRBJ1-1; D is ambiguous. The germline V and J ends were trimmed by 0 bases and 0 bases, with 11 bases remaining between them. The V gene's germline CDR1 is LGHDT and CDR2 YNNKEL (reference sequence). The CDR3 spans 16 residues.

This clonotype was observed a few times. V usage is TRBV24-1 and J usage is TRBJ1-4; D not certain. The CDR3 runs 12 residues. V lost 4 bases to trimming and J lost 5 bases, with 4 bases between them. Germline CDR1 and CDR2: KGHDR and SFDVKD. The CDR3 spells CATSDRNEKLFF. As DNA, the CDR3 is TGTGCCACCAGTGACAGGAATGAAAAACTGTTTTTT.

The chain is built from TRBV29-1 and TRBJ1-1; weak D call: TRBD1 (6 bases). The length of the CDR3 is 12 residues. Trimming took 7 bases from V and 5 from J, leaving 14 bases between them. Per the germline V gene, CDR1 is SQVTM and CDR2 is ANQGSEA. CDR3 sequence: CSAGHGQTEAFF. The DNA for the CDR3 is TGCAGCGCAGGTCATGGACAGACTGAAGCTTTCTTT. Variable domain in full (rest from reference TRBV29-1 and TRBJ1-1): SAVISQKPSRDICQRGTSLTIQCQVDSQVTMMFWYRQQPGQSLTLIATANQGSEATYESGFVIDKFPISRPNLTFSTLTVSNMSPEDSSIYLCSAGHGQTEAFFGQGTRLTVV.

This clonotype was picked up a small number of times. The rearrangement links TRBV25-1 to TRBJ2-5, with TRBD2 matching 7 bases. The junction had 16 bases not matched to a gene; V was cut back by 7 bases and J by 5 bases. The CDR3 sequence is 16 residues long. CDR1 is MGHDK and CDR2 is SYGVNS in the germline V gene. The CDR3: CASTPFPRGDRETQYF. DNA of the CDR3: TGTGCCAGCACCCCGTTCCCTCGGGGGGATAGGGAGACCCAGTACTTC.

The gene calls are TRBV28 and TRBJ2-6; TRBD1 might be the D (7 bases). The germline gives CDR1 MDHEN, CDR2 SYDVKM. V lost 3 bases and J lost 2, with 11 bases in between. The length of the CDR3 is 16 residues. In DNA, the CDR3 is TGTGCCAGCAGTTTGCCCAGGGGGGCTGGGGCCAACGTCCTGACTTTC. Encoded protein: CASSLPRGAGANVLTF.